These T cell receptor beta chains were read from a single sample in a study of cytomegalovirus exposure and HLA in healthy donors. Sequencing used immunoSEQ multiplex PCR; TCRdb keeps in-frame clones, though not all of them. The sample contains 200,000 to 250,000 clones, approximately 79% of which appear only once. What was sequenced was PBMCs. Every receptor here comes from a man in his forties or fifties in good health and CMV-seronegative. Each CDR3 is given with its conserved first and last residue. A D gene is named only where the DNA matches it firmly. The listing skips clone size in some rows; elsewhere it reads once, few, many or a size class.

J gene,D gene,clone size,V gene,CDR3 protein,CDR3 DNA
TRBJ1-1,NA,NA,TRBV9,CASSVGRNTEAFF,TGTGCCAGCAGCGTGGGCAGGAACACTGAAGCTTTCTTT
TRBJ1-1,TRBD1,few,TRBV28,CASSLGQGRTEAFF,TGTGCCAGCAGCCTCGGACAGGGGAGAACTGAAGCTTTCTTT
TRBJ2-1,NA,few,TRBV7-9,CSSSILANEQFF,TGTTCCAGCAGCATCCTAGCCAATGAGCAGTTCTTC
TRBJ1-5,TRBD1,NA,TRBV15,CATSSGQGGGNQPQHF,TGTGCCACCAGCAGCGGACAGGGCGGGGGCAATCAGCCCCAGCATTTT
TRBJ2-1,TRBD2,NA,TRBV4-1,CASSQERTSGRNEQFF,TGCGCCAGCAGCCAAGAAAGGACTAGCGGGAGGAATGAGCAGTTCTTC
TRBJ2-7,NA,once,TRBV7-9,CASSRDREQYF,TGTGCCAGCAGCCGAGACAGGGAGCAGTACTTC
TRBJ2-1,TRBD2,NA,TRBV2,CASSRLSGDEQFF,TGTGCCAGCTCGAGACTTAGCGGGGATGAGCAGTTCTTC
TRBJ2-5,NA,NA,TRBV11-2,CASSFIGDRTQYF,TGTGCCAGCAGCTTCATAGGGGATCGGACCCAGTACTTC
TRBJ1-1,NA,once,TRBV20-1,CSAGRVIEAFF,TGCAGTGCAGGGAGAGTAATTGAAGCTTTCTTT
TRBJ1-1,NA,few,TRBV5-1,CASSLGGGSNTEAFF,TGCGCCAGCAGCTTGGGAGGGGGATCGAACACTGAAGCTTTCTTT
TRBJ1-3,NA,once,TRBV7-3,CASGAAPGNTIYF,TGTGCCAGCGGAGCTGCCCCGGGAAACACCATATATTTT
TRBJ1-3,NA,NA,TRBV9,CASSSDMARSGNTIYF,TGTGCCAGCAGCTCCGACATGGCCCGCTCTGGAAACACCATATATTTT
TRBJ2-2,TRBD1,few,TRBV5-1,CASHVGTGGTGELFF,TGCGCCAGCCACGTCGGGACAGGGGGCACCGGGGAGCTGTTTTTT
TRBJ2-3,NA,NA,TRBV6-6,CAISRSGSLRTDTQYF,TGTGCCATCTCAAGGAGTGGTAGCCTTCGAACAGATACGCAGTATTTT
TRBJ2-2,NA,NA,TRBV29-1,CSVKPPPGRNTGELFF,TGCAGCGTTAAGCCACCCCCAGGGCGCAACACCGGGGAGCTGTTTTTT
TRBJ2-7,NA,once,TRBV11-1,CASSLGSGIGSYEQYF,TGTGCCAGCAGCTTAGGGTCCGGAATCGGGTCCTACGAGCAGTACTTC
TRBJ2-7,NA,few,TRBV14,CASSPARSSYEQYF,TGTGCCAGCAGCCCCGCCAGGTCTTCCTACGAGCAGTACTTC
TRBJ2-5,NA,NA,TRBV9,CASSVGSRSTQETQYF,TGTGCCAGCAGCGTTGGCTCGCGGAGCACCCAAGAGACCCAGTACTTC
TRBJ1-4,NA,NA,TRBV10-3,CAISEQYNEKLFF,TGTGCCATCAGTGAACAGTATAATGAAAAACTGTTTTTT
TRBJ2-4,TRBD1,NA,TRBV28,CASSAPRDRADNIQYF,TGTGCCAGCAGTGCCCCTCGAGACAGGGCGGACAACATTCAGTACTTC
TRBJ1-2,TRBD1,NA,TRBV30,CAWSPDRANYGYTF,TGTGCCTGGAGTCCGGACAGGGCAAACTATGGCTACACCTTC
TRBJ1-1,NA,NA,TRBV28,CASSLLGREAFF,TGTGCCAGCAGTTTATTGGGGAGAGAAGCTTTCTTT
TRBJ1-2,NA,NA,TRBV25-1,CASSPEGLGYGYTF,TGTGCCAGCAGTCCGGAGGGATTAGGCTATGGCTACACCTTC
TRBJ2-7,TRBD2,NA,TRBV7-3,CASSLLAGPYEQYF,TGTGCCAGCAGCTTATTAGCGGGTCCCTACGAGCAGTACTTC
TRBJ1-1,TRBD1,NA,TRBV7-9,CSSSLGQENTEAFF,TGTTCCAGCAGCTTAGGACAGGAGAACACTGAAGCTTTCTTT
TRBJ2-3,NA,NA,TRBV6-5,CASRRDGADTDTQYF,TGTGCCAGCAGACGCGATGGGGCCGACACAGATACGCAGTATTTT
TRBJ2-3,NA,NA,TRBV27,CASSLSKHVQYF,TGTGCCAGCAGTTTATCGAAACATGTACAGTATTTT
TRBJ1-5,TRBD1,NA,TRBV19,CASSMDRISNQPQHF,TGTGCCAGTAGTATGGACAGGATTAGCAATCAGCCCCAGCATTTT
TRBJ2-3,NA,NA,TRBV13,CASSSSSTDTQYF,TGTGCCAGCAGCTCCTCTAGCACAGATACGCAGTATTTT
TRBJ2-5,TRBD2,NA,TRBV4-2,CASSQGIAGVLETQYF,TGTGCCAGCAGCCAAGGAATAGCGGGAGTGTTAGAGACCCAGTACTTC
TRBJ2-3,TRBD1,NA,TRBV2,CASSGTGKEDTQYF,TGTGCCAGCAGTGGGACAGGGAAGGAAGATACGCAGTATTTT
TRBJ2-2,TRBD1,once,TRBV7-3,CASSSGTGVTGELFF,TGTGCCAGCAGCTCCGGGACAGGGGTCACCGGGGAGCTGTTTTTT
TRBJ1-5,NA,NA,TRBV19,CASRGEGRYNQPQHF,TGTGCCAGCCGAGGGGAGGGCAGGTATAATCAGCCCCAGCATTTT
TRBJ1-2,NA,NA,TRBV29-1,CSVGDNNGYTF,TGCAGCGTTGGGGACAATAATGGCTACACCTTC